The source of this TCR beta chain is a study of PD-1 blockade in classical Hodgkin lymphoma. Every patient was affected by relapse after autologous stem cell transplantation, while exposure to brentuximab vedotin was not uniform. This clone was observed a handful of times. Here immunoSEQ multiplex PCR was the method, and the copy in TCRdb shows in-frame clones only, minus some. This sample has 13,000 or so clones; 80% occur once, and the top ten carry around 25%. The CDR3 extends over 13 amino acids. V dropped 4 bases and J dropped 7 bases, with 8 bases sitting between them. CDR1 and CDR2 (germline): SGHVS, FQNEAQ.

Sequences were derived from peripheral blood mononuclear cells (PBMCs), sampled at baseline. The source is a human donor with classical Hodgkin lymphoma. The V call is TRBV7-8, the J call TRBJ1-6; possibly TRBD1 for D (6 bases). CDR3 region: CASSSQGNSPLHF. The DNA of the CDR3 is TGTGCCAGCAGCTCACAGGGAAATTCACCCCTCCACTTT. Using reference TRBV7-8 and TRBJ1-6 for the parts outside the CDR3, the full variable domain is GAGVSQSPRYKVAKRGQDVALRCDPISGHVSLFWYQQALGQGPEFLTYFQNEAQLDKSGLPSDRFFAERPEGSVSTLKIQRTQQEDSAVYLCASSSQGNSPLHFGNGTRLTVT.